These 12 T cell receptor beta chains originate from one sample sequenced in a study of CD8 T cells in ankylosing spondylitis. Each CDR3 protein gets one entry after TCRdb re-called the 5' RACE reads with MiXCR. The table lists about 160,000 distinct CDR3 sequences, 15% to 20% of them singletons. The source material was blood, either unsorted or a sorted T cell fraction (not recorded which). The receptor source for this set is a male donor with ankylosing spondylitis or in good health (not recorded which).

The sample holds many counts of this clonotype. The chain recombines TRBV5-1 with TRBJ2-3, with 7 bases fitting TRBD1. Germline CDR1 and CDR2: SGHRS and YFSETQ. The trim removed 3 bases at V and 2 bases at J, leaving 3 bases unmatched. There are 14 residues in the CDR3. The CDR3 reads CASSSQGLTDTQYF. The CDR3 DNA is TGCGCCAGCAGCTCACAGGGGCTCACAGATACGCAGTATTTT.

Only a few counts were recorded for this clonotype. V gene TRBV7-2 combines with J gene TRBJ2-3, with a weak D call TRBD2 (6 bases). V was pared by 6 bases and J by 2 bases, with 12 bases between. This CDR3 comprises 14 residues. Germline V gene sequence: CDR1 SGHTA, CDR2 FQGNSA. Here the CDR3 DNA reads TGTGCCAGCAGGACCGGGACTGTCACAGATACGCAGTATTTT. Translation gives CASRTGTVTDTQYF.

The sample holds many counts of this clonotype. The rearrangement joins TRBV29-1 to TRBJ2-1; a weak D match, TRBD2 (5 bases). Trimming took off 3 bases at V and 2 bases at J, with 11 bases between the two ends. CDR1 is SQVTM, CDR2 ANQGSEA, per germline. CDR3 length: 14 residues. DNA for the CDR3: TGCAGCGTTGATGCGTTGGGAGCCTACAATGAGCAGTTCTTC. Protein sequence: CSVDALGAYNEQFF.

There are a few counts of this clonotype. The gene calls are TRBV20-1 and TRBJ2-7; TRBD1 matches 11 bases. With V trimmed by 3 bases and J by 3 bases, 16 bases remained unmatched. The V gene's germline CDR1 is DFQATT and CDR2 SNEGSKA (reference sequence). CDR3 length: 18 amino acids. This CDR3 is CSASGSDRGRVYSYEQYF. The CDR3 bases are TGCAGTGCTAGCGGCTCGGACAGGGGGCGCGTATATAGCTACGAGCAGTACTTC.

The chain recombines TRBV28 with TRBJ1-1; 8 bases map to TRBD1. Unmatched junction bases numbered 11, after V lost 5 bases and J lost 9 bases. The CDR3 sequence is 14 residues long. CDR1 MDHEN and CDR2 SYDVKM come from the germline V gene. In nucleotides, the CDR3 is TGTGCCAGCAGTCTCCCCTTGGGACAGGATCAAGCTTTCTTT. Translating it yields CASSLPLGQDQAFF.

This clonotype was seen a handful of times. The rearrangement links TRBV14 to TRBJ2-2; D gene ambiguous. Germline V gene lookup returns CDR1 SGHDN and CDR2 FVKESK. Trimming left V 2 bases short and J 1 base short, with 8 bases between. The length of the CDR3 is 15 residues. For the CDR3, the DNA is TGTGCCAGCAGCCAACCCGTCCTGAACACCGGGGAGCTGTTTTTT. This encodes CASSQPVLNTGELFF.

This clonotype was observed at least ten times. The CDR3 region is CATSQGVPTYNEQFF. The CDR3 nucleotides are TGTGCCACCAGCCAGGGGGTCCCAACCTACAATGAGCAGTTCTTC. This chain links TRBV24-1 with TRBJ2-1; 7 bases fit TRBD1. V lost 7 bases, J lost 2 bases, and 7 bases stayed unmatched. This CDR3 is built from 15 residues. Germline CDR1 is KGHDR and CDR2 is SFDVKD.

V and J are TRBV5-1 and TRBJ2-6; D is unresolved. Trimming removed 1 base from V and 4 bases from J, with 12 bases in between. The CDR3 sequence is 16 residues long. Per the germline V gene, CDR1 is SGHRS and CDR2 is YFSETQ. The CDR3: CASSLTWVTGANVLTF. The CDR3 DNA reads as TGCGCCAGCAGCTTGACGTGGGTTACCGGGGCCAACGTCCTGACTTTC.

This clonotype was seen only a few times. It may be a read error: a sequence one base away is much more abundant. The chain combines TRBV3-1 with TRBJ2-7; 7 bases match TRBD1. CDR1 and CDR2 from the germline V gene are LGHDT and YNNKEL (reference sequence). This CDR3 has 14 residues. The ends lost 10 bases at V and 0 bases at J; junction bases unmatched: 9. In DNA form, the CDR3 reads TGTGCCACCTCCTCCCGACAGGGCTCCTACGAGCAGTACTTC. Protein product: CATSSRQGSYEQYF.

This clonotype has a count of ten or more. Here the CDR3 reads CASSFGRGDEAFF. The CDR3 coding sequence is TGTGCCAGCAGTTTCGGCAGGGGCGATGAAGCTTTCTTT. This chain links TRBV27 with TRBJ1-1, with D perhaps TRBD1 (6 bases). The V and J ends lost 3 bases and 7 bases respectively, with 12 bases between them. Germline CDR1 reads MNHEY; CDR2 reads SMNVEV (reference sequence). This CDR3 comprises 13 residues.

This clonotype showed up just a few times. The V and J genes are TRBV5-1 and TRBJ1-2; 7 nucleotides match TRBD1. J gave up 8 bases and V 1 base, and 8 bases lay outside the gene matches. Germline CDR1 is SGHRS and CDR2 is YFSETQ. The CDR3 totals 14 residues. The CDR3 loop is CASSLTVDRDGYTF. In DNA, the CDR3 is TGCGCCAGCAGCTTGACCGTTGACAGGGACGGCTACACCTTC.

The chain links TRBV14 to TRBJ1-2; possibly TRBD1 for D (5 bases). V dropped 4 bases and J dropped 4 bases, with 16 bases sitting between them. Germline V CDR1 and CDR2: SGHDN, FVKESK. This CDR3 is built from 15 residues. The CDR3 spells CASSRGTRALYGYTF. CDR3 DNA sequence: TGTGCCAGCAGCCGGGGCACTAGGGCTCTCTATGGCTACACCTTC.